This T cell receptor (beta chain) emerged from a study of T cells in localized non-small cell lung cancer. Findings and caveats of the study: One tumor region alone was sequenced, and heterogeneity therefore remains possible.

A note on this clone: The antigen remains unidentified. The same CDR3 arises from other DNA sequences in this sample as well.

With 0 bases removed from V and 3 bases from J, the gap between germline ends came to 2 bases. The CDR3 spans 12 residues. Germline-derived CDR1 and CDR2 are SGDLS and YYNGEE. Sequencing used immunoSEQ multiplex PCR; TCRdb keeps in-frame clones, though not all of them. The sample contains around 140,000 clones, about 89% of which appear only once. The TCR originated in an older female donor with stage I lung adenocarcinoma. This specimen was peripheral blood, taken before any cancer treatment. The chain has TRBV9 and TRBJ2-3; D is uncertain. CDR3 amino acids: CASSVGTDTQYF. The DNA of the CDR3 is TGTGCCAGCAGCGTAGGGACAGATACGCAGTATTTT.